Presented here are 10 T cell receptor beta chains from one specimen sequenced in a study of CD8 T cells in ankylosing spondylitis. TCRdb passed the 5' RACE reads through MiXCR, listing each CDR3 protein once. The sample comprises around 250,000 distinct CDR3 sequences, 32% of which are singletons, and roughly 4% rests with the top ten. The sample taken for sequencing was blood, either unsorted or a sorted T cell fraction (not recorded which). All receptors come from a male donor with ankylosing spondylitis or in good health (not recorded which).

V and J are TRBV6-2 or TRBV6-3 and TRBJ1-5; 11 bases fit TRBD1. Per the germline V gene, CDR1 is MNHEY and CDR2 is SVGEGT. Unmatched junction bases numbered 2, after V lost 6 bases and J lost 1 base. The CDR3 is made up of 15 amino acids. CDR3: CASRRDRGSNQPQHF. The CDR3 DNA is TGTGCCAGCAGGAGGGACAGGGGGAGCAATCAGCCCCAGCATTTT.

This chain connects TRBV4-1 to TRBJ1-2; D may be TRBD1 (5 bases). CDR1 and CDR2 from the germline V gene are MGHRA and YSYEKL. The germline V and J ends were trimmed by 1 base and 4 bases, with 13 bases remaining between them. The CDR3 runs 15 residues. The CDR3 is CASSQVPGRSYGYTF. The CDR3 bases are TGCGCCAGCAGCCAAGTACCGGGACGGTCCTATGGCTACACCTTC.

This clonotype turned up a few times. The chain combines TRBV20-1 with TRBJ2-7; TRBD1 might be the D (5 bases). Per the germline V gene, CDR1 is DFQATT and CDR2 is SNEGSKA (reference sequence). The CDR3 totals 11 residues. Between the trimmed V and J ends, which lost 0 bases and 5 bases, there was a span of 5 bases. The CDR3 region has the DNA TGCAGTGCTAGAGAGGGGCACGAGCAGTACTTC. It yields the protein CSAREGHEQYF.

This clonotype was counted only a few times. The chain links TRBV20-1 to TRBJ2-2; TRBD1 agrees at 7 bases. Germline-derived CDR1 and CDR2 are DFQATT and SNEGSKA (reference sequence). The V gene end was trimmed by 2 bases and the J gene end by 1 base; junction bases not matched to a gene: 1. The CDR3 is 14 residues long. The CDR3 loop reads CSARRTGNTGELFF. The CDR3 coding sequence is TGCAGTGCTAGACGGACAGGGAACACCGGGGAGCTGTTTTTT.

The chain combines TRBV29-1 with TRBJ2-3; no reliable D call. Germline V gene data show CDR1 as SQVTM and CDR2 as ANQGSEA. This CDR3 comprises 13 residues. With 1 base removed from V and 5 bases from J, the gap between germline ends came to 10 bases. In DNA, the CDR3 is TGCAGCGTTGAAGCCAACCAACGAGATACGCAGTATTTT. This gives the protein CSVEANQRDTQYF.

This clonotype occurred a few times. The chain joins TRBV12-3 or TRBV12-4 to TRBJ2-3, with D hard to call. With 5 bases removed from V and 4 bases from J, the gap between germline ends came to 10 bases. The CDR3 totals 13 residues. The CDR3 coding sequence is TGTGCCAGCAGTCCCTCCTGGTCAGATACGCAGTATTTT. Translation: CASSPSWSDTQYF.

This clonotype appeared a few times. The CDR3 region has the DNA TGTGCCACCAGTCCGGCCGACTCAAACTACAATGAGCAGTTCTTC. Residues: CATSPADSNYNEQFF. V gene TRBV24-1 combines with J gene TRBJ2-1; D not certain. V shed 6 bases and J shed 3 bases, with 14 bases lying between them. Per the germline V gene, CDR1 is KGHDR and CDR2 is SFDVKD. There are 15 residues in the CDR3.

The CDR3 nucleotides are TGTGCCAGCAGCTTGATGACAGGGTTCCAAGAGACCCAGTACTTC. Its protein product is CASSLMTGFQETQYF. V is TRBV7-2 and J is TRBJ2-5; 7 nucleotides align to TRBD1. The CDR3 is 15 amino acids. Germline assignment: CDR1 SGHTA and CDR2 FQGNSA. The ends lost 3 bases at V and 1 base at J; junction bases unmatched: 5.

The CDR3 sequence is CATSGLGPSGGTDTQYF. DNA of the CDR3: TGTGCCACCAGTGGGCTCGGGCCTAGCGGGGGGACAGATACGCAGTATTTT. The chain links TRBV24-1 to TRBJ2-3; 11 bases map to TRBD2. V dropped 5 bases and J dropped 3; count of bases not matched to a gene: 9. The CDR3 consists of 17 residues. The germline CDR1 and CDR2 sequences are KGHDR and SFDVKD.

A few counts support this clonotype. The J gene is TRBJ2-1, the V gene TRBV20-1; 7 bases agree with TRBD1. Germline CDR1 is DFQATT and CDR2 is SNEGSKA (reference sequence). This CDR3 comprises 13 residues. J lost 7 bases, V lost 6 bases, and 9 bases had no gene match. The CDR3 reads CSASGGQRNEQFF. The CDR3 DNA is TGCAGTGCCAGTGGGGGACAGAGGAATGAGCAGTTCTTC.